Included here is one T cell receptor (beta chain) sequence, with context. As yet, its antigen is unknown. A marrow graft followed busulfan-fludarabine conditioning, with cyclophosphamide on days +3 and +4. The data are from a study of T cells after posttransplantation cyclophosphamide. Study-level points and caveats: Skin or GI-infiltrating T cells shared few TRB sequences with blood. Recipient CMV seropositivity and CMV reactivation strongly tracked TRB clonality.

Repertoires were generated with immunoSEQ multiplex PCR, while TCRdb's copy carries only in-frame clones and drops some. The sample records 9,000 to 10,000 clones, 82% being singletons. Trimming removed 5 bases from V and 7 bases from J, with 12 bases in between. This CDR3 has 13 residues. CDR1 LNHDA and CDR2 SQIVND come from the germline V gene (reference sequence). This TCR came from a female patient in her thirties or forties who received an allogeneic stem cell transplant from a related donor, was CMV-positive, and had no GVHD. Some of these T cells may belong to the graft donor. The sequenced sample was PBMCs, obtained approximately 1,900 days after a stem cell transplant with posttransplant cyclophosphamide. The chain is built from TRBV19 and TRBJ1-5; D not resolved. CDR3 nucleotide sequence: TGTGCCAGTAGTTTTCTAGGAGGGCAGCCCCAGCATTTT. Translation: CASSFLGGQPQHF.